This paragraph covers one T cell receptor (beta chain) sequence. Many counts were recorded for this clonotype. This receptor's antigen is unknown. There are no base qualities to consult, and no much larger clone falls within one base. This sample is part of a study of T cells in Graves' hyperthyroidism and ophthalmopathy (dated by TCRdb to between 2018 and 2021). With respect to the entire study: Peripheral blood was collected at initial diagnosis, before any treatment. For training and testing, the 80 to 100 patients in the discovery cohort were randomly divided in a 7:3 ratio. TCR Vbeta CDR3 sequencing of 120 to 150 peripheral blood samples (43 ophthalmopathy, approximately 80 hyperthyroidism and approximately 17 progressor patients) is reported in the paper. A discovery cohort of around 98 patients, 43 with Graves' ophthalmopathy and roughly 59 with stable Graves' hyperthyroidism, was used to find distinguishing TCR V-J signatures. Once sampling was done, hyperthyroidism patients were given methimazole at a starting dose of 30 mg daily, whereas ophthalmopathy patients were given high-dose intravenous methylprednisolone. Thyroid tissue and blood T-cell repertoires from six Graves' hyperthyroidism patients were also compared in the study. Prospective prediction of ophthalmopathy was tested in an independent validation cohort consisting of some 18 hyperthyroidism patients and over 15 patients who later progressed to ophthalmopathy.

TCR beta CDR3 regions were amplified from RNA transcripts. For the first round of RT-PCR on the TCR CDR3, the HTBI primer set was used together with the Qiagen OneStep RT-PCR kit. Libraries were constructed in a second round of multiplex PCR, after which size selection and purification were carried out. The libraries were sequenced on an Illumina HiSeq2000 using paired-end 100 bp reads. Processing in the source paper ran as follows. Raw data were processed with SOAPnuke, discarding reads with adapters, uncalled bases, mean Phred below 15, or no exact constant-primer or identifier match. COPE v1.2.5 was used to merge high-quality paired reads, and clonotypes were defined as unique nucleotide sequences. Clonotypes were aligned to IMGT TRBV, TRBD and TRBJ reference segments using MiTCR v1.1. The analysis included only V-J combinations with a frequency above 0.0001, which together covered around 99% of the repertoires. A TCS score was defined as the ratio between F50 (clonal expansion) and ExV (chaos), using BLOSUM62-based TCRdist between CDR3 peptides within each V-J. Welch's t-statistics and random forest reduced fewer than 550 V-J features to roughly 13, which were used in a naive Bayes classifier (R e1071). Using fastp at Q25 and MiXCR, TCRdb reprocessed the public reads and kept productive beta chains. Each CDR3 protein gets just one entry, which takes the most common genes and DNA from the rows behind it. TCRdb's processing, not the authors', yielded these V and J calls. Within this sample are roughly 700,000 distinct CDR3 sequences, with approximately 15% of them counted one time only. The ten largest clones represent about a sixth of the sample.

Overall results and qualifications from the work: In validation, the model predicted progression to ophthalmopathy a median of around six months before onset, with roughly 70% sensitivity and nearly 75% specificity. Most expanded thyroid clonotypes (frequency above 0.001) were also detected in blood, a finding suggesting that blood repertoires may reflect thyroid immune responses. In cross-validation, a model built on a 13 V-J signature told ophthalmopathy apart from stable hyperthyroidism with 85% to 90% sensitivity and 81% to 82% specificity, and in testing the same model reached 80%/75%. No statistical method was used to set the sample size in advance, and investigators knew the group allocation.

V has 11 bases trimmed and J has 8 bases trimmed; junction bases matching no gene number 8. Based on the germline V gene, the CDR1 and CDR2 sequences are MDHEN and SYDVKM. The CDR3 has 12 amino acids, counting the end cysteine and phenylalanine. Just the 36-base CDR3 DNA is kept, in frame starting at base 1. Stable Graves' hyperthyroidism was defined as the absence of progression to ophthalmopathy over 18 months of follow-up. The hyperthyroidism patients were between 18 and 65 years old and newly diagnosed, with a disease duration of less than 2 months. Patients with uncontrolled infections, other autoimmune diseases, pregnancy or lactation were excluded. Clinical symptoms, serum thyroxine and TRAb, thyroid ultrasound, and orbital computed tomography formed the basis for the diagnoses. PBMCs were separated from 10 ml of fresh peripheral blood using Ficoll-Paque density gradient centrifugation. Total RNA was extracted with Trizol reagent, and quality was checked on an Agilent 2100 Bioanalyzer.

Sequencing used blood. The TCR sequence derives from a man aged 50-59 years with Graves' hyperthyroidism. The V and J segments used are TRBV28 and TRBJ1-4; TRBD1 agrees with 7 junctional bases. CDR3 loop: CAGGGLREKLFF. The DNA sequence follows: TGTGCCGGAGGGGGCCTAAGGGAAAAACTGTTTTTT.